This T cell receptor (beta chain) was identified during a study of CD8+ T cells in alopecia areata. Study-level background: Grafted skin came from C3H/HeJ donors with spontaneous alopecia (roughly 6-13 months old) and was placed on roughly 7-11-week-old female C3H/HeJ mice.

Following RNA extraction, reverse transcription yielded cDNA that acted as the sequencing template. Measured with immunoSEQ multiplex PCR; TCRdb has only the in-frame clones, and not every one. This sample carries 290,000 or so clones and no singletons, and more than 1% goes to the top ten. General study points: Sequence data from scalp samples additionally include resident alphabeta T cells of normal skin. TCRs were shared less clearly across patients than in mice, possibly for HLA-related reasons.

Sorting relied on CD4, CD8alpha, NKG2D, NKG2ACE and other markers applied to pooled cutaneous lymph node cells. The length of the CDR3 is 11 residues. The V gene's germline CDR1 is FNHDT and CDR2 SITEND (reference sequence). About this clone: The antigen is undetermined. Mouse gene names apply. The observed sequence ends 4 residues before the CDR3 terminus, with the missing tail filled in from the germline J gene. Other DNA sequences in this specimen translate into the identical CDR3.

The sequence was obtained from a C3H/HeJ mouse with alopecia areata. The MHC haplotype of this mouse line is H2-k. The V call is TRBV19, the J call TRBJ2-7; maybe TRBD1 (6 bases). The specimen was CD4+ T cells sorted from a lymph node. CDR3 protein: CASRGQYEQYF. The CDR3 DNA, read in part, is TGTGCCAGCAGGGGACAATAT.